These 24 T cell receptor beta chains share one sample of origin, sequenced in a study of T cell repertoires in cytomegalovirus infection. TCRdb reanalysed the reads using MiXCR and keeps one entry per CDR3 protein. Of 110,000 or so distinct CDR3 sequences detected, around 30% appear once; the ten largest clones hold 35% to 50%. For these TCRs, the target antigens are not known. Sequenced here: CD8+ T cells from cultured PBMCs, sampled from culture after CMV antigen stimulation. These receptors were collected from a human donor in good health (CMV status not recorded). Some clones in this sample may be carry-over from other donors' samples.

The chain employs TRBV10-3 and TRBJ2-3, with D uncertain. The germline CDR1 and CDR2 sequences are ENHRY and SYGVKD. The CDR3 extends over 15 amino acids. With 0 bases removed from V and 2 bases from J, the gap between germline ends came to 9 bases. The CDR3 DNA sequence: TGTGCCATCAGTGAGTCCTTCCTTTCCACAGATACGCAGTATTTT. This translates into CAISESFLSTDTQYF.

CDR3 amino acids: CASSYGASGRSEQYF. The CDR3 DNA is TGTGCCAGCAGTTACGGAGCTAGCGGGCGGTCCGAGCAGTACTTC. J is TRBJ2-7 and V is TRBV6-2 or TRBV6-3; 8 positions match TRBD2. The CDR3 is 15 amino acids. With 2 bases clipped from V and 6 bases from J, the junction kept 9 bases outside the gene matches. CDR1 is MNHEY and CDR2 is SVGEGT in the germline V gene.

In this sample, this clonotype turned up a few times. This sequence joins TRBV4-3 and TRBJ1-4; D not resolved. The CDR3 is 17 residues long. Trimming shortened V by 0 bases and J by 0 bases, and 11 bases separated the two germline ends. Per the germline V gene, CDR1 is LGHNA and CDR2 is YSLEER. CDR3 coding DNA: TGCGCCAGCAGCCAAGACCAATCAGCGGCAACTAATGAAAAACTGTTTTTT. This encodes CASSQDQSAATNEKLFF.

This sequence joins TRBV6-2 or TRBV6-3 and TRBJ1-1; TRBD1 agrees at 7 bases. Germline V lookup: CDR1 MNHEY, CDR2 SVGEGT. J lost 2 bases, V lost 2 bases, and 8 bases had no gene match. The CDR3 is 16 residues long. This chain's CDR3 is CASSYDRDRYNTEAFF. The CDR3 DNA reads TGTGCCAGCAGTTACGACCGGGACAGATATAACACTGAAGCTTTCTTT.

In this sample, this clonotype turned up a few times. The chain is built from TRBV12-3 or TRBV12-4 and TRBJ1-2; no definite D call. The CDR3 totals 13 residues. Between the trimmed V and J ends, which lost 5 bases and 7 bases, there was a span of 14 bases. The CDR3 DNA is TGTGCCAGCAGTCTCGCCTTGCGCCCTGGCTACACCTTC. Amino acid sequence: CASSLALRPGYTF.

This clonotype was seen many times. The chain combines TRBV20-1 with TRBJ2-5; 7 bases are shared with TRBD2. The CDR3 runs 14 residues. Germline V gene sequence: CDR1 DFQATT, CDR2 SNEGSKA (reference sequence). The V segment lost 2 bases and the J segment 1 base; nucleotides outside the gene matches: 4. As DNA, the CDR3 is TGCAGTGCTAGAAGCGGGGAACCCCAAGAGACCCAGTACTTC. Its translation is CSARSGEPQETQYF.

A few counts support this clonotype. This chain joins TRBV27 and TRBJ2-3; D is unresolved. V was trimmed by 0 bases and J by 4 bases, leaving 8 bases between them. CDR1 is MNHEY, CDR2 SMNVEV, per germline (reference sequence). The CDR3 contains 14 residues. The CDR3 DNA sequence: TGTGCCAGCAGTTTATCCCCTACCGCAGATACGCAGTATTTT. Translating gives CASSLSPTADTQYF.

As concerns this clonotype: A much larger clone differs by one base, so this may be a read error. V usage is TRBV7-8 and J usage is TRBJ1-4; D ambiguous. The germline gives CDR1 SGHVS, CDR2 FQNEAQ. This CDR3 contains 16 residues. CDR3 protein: CANSLGRKTTNEKLFF. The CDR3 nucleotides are TGTGCCAACAGCTTAGGGCGGAAGACAACTAATGAAAAACTGTTTTTT.

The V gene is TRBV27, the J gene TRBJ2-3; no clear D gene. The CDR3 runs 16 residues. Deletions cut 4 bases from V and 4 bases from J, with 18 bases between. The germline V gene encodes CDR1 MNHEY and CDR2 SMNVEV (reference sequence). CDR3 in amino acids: CASSSLEFNIADTQYF. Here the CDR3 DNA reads TGTGCCAGCAGTTCGCTAGAGTTCAACATAGCAGATACGCAGTATTTT.

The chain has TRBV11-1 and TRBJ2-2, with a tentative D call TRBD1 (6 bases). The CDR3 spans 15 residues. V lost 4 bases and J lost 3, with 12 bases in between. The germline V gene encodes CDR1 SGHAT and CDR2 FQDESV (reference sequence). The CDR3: CASSSRNRDTGELFF. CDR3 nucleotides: TGTGCCAGCAGCTCGCGAAACAGGGACACCGGGGAGCTGTTTTTT. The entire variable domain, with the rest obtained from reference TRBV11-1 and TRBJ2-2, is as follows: EAEVAQSPRYKITEKSQAVAFWCDPISGHATLYWYRQILGQGPELLVQFQDESVVDDSQLPKDRFSAERLKGVDSTLKIQPAELGDSAMYLCASSSRNRDTGELFFGEGSRLTVL.

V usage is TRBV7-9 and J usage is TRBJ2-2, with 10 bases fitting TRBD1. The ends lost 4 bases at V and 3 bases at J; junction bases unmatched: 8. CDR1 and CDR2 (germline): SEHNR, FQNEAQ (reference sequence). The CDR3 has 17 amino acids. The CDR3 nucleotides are TGTGCCAGCAGCTCGCCTTGGGGACAGGGGTACACCGGGGAGCTGTTTTTT. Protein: CASSSPWGQGYTGELFF.

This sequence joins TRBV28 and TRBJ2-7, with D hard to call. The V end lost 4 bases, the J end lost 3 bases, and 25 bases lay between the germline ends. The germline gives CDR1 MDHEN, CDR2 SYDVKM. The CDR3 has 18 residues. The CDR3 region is CASSSMRPEAGLLYEQYF. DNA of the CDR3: TGTGCCAGCAGTTCAATGCGCCCCGAGGCAGGCCTACTCTACGAGCAGTACTTC. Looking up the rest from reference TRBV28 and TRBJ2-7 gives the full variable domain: DVKVTQSSRYLVKRTGEKVFLECVQDMDHENMFWYRQDPGLGLRLIYFSYDVKMKEKGDIPEGYSVSREKKERFSLILESASTNQTSMYLCASSSMRPEAGLLYEQYFGPGTRLTVT.

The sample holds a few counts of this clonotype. The DNA for the CDR3 is TGTGCCAGCAGCCCGACGACAGGGGGCCTTGGCTACACCTTC. Translating gives CASSPTTGGLGYTF. The chain links TRBV7-9 to TRBJ1-2, with 10 nucleotides matching TRBD1. CDR1 is SEHNR, CDR2 FQNEAQ, per germline (reference sequence). This CDR3 is 14 amino acids long. With V trimmed by 5 bases and J by 7 bases, 7 bases remained unmatched.

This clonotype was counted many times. In DNA, the CDR3 is TGTGCCAGCAGCTTCACTTTCGGGGACTATACTGGAAACACCATATATTTT. It specifies CASSFTFGDYTGNTIYF. The V gene is TRBV7-2, the J gene TRBJ1-3, with D maybe TRBD1 (5 bases). V was shortened by 3 bases and J by 2 bases, with 17 bases between the two germline ends. CDR1 and CDR2 from the germline V gene are SGHTA and FQGNSA. The CDR3 length is 17 residues.

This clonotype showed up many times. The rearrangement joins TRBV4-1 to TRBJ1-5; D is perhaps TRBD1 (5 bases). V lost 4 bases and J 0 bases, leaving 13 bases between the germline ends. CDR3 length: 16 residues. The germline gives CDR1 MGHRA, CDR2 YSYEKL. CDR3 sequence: CASSPHQGYSNQPQHF. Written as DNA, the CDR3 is TGCGCCAGCAGCCCCCACCAGGGTTATAGCAATCAGCCCCAGCATTTT.

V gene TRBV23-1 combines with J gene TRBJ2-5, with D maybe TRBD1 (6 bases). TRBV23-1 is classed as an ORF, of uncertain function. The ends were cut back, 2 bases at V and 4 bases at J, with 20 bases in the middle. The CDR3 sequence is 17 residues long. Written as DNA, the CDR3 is TGCGCCAGCAGTCAAATCTCAACAGGGATGGCTAGAGAGACCCAGTACTTC. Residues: CASSQISTGMARETQYF.

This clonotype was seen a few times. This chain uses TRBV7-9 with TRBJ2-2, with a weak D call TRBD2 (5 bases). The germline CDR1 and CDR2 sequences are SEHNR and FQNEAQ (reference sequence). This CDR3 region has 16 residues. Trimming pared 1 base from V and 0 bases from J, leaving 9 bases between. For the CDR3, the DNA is TGTGCCAGCAGCTTAGAGGCAGCGGCGAACACCGGGGAGCTGTTTTTT. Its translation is CASSLEAAANTGELFF. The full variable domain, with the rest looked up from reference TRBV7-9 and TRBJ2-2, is DTGVSQNPRHKITKRGQNVTFRCDPISEHNRLYWYRQTLGQGPEFLTYFQNEAQLEKSRLLSDRFSAERPKGSFSTLEIQRTEQGDSAMYLCASSLEAAANTGELFFGEGSRLTVL.

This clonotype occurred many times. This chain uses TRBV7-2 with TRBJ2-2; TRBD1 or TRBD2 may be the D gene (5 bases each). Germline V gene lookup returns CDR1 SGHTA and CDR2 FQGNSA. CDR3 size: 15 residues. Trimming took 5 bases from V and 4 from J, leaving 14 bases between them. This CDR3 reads CASSPRDGSTGELFF. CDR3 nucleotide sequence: TGTGCCAGCAGCCCCCGGGACGGATCCACCGGGGAGCTGTTTTTT.

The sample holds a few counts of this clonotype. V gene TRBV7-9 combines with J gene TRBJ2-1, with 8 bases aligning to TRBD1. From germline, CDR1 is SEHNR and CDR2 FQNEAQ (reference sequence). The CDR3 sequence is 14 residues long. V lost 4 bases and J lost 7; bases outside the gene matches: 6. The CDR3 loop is CASSYRDRINEQFF. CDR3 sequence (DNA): TGTGCCAGCAGCTACCGGGACAGGATTAATGAGCAGTTCTTC.

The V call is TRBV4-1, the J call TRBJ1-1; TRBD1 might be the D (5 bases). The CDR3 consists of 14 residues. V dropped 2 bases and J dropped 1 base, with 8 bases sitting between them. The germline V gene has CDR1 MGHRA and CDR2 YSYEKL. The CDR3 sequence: CASSQSQENTEAFF. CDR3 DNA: TGCGCCAGCAGCCAATCACAGGAGAACACTGAAGCTTTCTTT.

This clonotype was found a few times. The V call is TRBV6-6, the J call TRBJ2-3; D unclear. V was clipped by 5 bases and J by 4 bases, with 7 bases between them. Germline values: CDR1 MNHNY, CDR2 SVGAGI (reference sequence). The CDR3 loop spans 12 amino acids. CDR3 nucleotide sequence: TGTGCCAGCAGTCGAGACTCAGATACGCAGTATTTT. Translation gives CASSRDSDTQYF.

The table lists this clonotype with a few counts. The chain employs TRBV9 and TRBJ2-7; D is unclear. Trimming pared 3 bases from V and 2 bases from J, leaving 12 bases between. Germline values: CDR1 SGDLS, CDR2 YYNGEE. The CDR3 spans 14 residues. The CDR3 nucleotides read TGTGCCAGCAGCGCCGGGTTCCAACCCTACGAGCAGTACTTC. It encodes CASSAGFQPYEQYF.

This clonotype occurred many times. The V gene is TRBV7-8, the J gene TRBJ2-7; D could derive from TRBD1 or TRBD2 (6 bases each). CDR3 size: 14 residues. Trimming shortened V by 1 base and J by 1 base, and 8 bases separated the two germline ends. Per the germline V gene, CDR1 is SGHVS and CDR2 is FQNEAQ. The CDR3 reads CASSLGGASYEQYF. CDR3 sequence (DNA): TGTGCCAGCAGCTTAGGGGGGGCTTCCTACGAGCAGTACTTC.

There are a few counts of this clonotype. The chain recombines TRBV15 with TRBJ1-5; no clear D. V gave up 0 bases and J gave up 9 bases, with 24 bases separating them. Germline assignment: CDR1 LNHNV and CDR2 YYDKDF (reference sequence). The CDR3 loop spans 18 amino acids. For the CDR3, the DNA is TGTGCCACCAGCAGAGATACGAATACGGGTGTCTCTACGCTGCCCCAGCATTTT. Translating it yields CATSRDTNTGVSTLPQHF. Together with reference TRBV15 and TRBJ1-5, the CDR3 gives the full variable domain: DAMVIQNPRYQVTQFGKPVTLSCSQTLNHNVMYWYQQKSSQAPKLLFHYYDKDFNNEADTPDNFQSRRPNTSFCFLDIRSPGLGDTAMYLCATSRDTNTGVSTLPQHFGDGTRLSIL.